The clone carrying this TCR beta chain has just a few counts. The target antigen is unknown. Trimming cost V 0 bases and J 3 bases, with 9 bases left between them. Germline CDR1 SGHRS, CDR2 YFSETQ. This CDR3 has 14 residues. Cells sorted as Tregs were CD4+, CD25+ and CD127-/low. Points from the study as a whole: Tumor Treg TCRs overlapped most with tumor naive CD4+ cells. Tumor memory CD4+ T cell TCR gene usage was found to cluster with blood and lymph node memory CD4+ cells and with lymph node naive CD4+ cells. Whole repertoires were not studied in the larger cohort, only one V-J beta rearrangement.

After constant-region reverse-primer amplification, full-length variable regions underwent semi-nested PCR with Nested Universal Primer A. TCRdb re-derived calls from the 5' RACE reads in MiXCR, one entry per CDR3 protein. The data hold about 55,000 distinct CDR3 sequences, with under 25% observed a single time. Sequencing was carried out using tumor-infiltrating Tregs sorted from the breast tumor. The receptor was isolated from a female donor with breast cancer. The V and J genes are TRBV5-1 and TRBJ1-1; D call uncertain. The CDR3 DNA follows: TGCGCCAGCAGCTTGGTCAGCCAGGACACTGAAGCTTTCTTT. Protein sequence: CASSLVSQDTEAFF.